Listed here is a single TCR beta chain. Its antigen is not identified. The entry originates in a study of T-cell memory formation after mild COVID-19. Study-wide context: Largely donor-specific TCR clusters were found. Findings of the study overall: Mainly in CM and EM were contracting CD4+ clones; CD8+ were in EMRA. Clones contracting across day 15 to 85 had a balanced CD4/CD8 profile; later expanding clones leaned CD4+.

TCRdb re-analysed the 5' RACE reads in MiXCR, keeping a single row per CDR3 protein. The sample has approximately 51,000 distinct CDR3 sequences; 9.3% are singletons. The TCR sequence derives from an adult woman who had mild COVID-19 (a few samples of this study predate the infection). Cell type and time point are not known. Sample: PBMCs or a T cell subset sorted from them (not recorded which).

The CDR3 coding sequence is TGCGCCAGCAGCTTGGGCGCCTCGGATGTGGAGCAGTTCTTC. It is translated as CASSLGASDVEQFF. The chain links TRBV5-1 to TRBJ2-1, with D uncertain. Germline lookup yields CDR1 SGHRS and CDR2 YFSETQ. Deletions cut 0 bases from V and 10 bases from J, with 14 bases between. The CDR3 consists of 14 residues.